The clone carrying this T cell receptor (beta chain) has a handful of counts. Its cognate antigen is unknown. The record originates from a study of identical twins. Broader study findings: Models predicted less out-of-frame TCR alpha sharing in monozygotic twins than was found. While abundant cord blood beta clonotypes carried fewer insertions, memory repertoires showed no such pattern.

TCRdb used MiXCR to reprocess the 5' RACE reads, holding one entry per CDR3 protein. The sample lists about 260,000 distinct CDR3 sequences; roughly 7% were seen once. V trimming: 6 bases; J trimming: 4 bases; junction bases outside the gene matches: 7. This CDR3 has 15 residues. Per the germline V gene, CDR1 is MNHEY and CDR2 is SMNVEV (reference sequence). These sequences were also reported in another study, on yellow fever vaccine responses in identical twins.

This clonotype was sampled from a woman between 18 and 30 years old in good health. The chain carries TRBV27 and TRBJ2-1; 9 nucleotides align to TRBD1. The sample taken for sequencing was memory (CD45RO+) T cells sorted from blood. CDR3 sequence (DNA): TGTGCCAGCAGAACACAGGGGGCGCAATACAATGAGCAGTTCTTC. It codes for CASRTQGAQYNEQFF.